The entry below describes one TCR beta chain. No antigen is known for it. Germline V gene lookup returns CDR1 MGHRA and CDR2 YSYEKL. With 1 base removed from V and 0 bases from J, the gap between germline ends came to 10 bases. The CDR3 runs to 15 residues. The sample comes from a study of post-analysis software for immune sequencing data. Study-level information: Progressive-relapsing, secondary progressive and relapsing-remitting multiple sclerosis were among the disease courses included.

Unique molecular identifiers had been added to the TCR beta cDNA libraries. Researchers reported around 510,000 cDNA molecules coming from about 1 to 10 million T cells. TCRdb itself ran the PCR reads through MiXCR, one entry per CDR3 protein. Here the sample spans about 810,000 distinct CDR3 sequences, around 53% being singletons. The study, taken as a whole, reports: F-measure co-clustering was strong for batch-matched samples. TRBV5-6, TRBV5-1 and TRBV20-1 belonged to a set of roughly 5 TRBV segments that were more frequent in patients than controls.

This sequence was found in a girl aged 5 to 17 with multiple sclerosis. Sample: blood. The gene calls are TRBV4-1 and TRBJ2-7; D not resolved. The CDR3 here is CASSQVGSSSYEQYF. CDR3 bases: TGCGCCAGCAGCCAAGTCGGCTCTAGCTCCTACGAGCAGTACTTC.